The clone carrying this T cell receptor beta chain was observed once. While infection was still active, Seattle patients were enrolled and then followed longitudinally. This entry is derived from a study of blood T cell repertoires in COVID-19. Study-wide context: Specimens from acute and convalescent COVID-19 originated in the United States, Italy and Spain.

Using immunoSEQ multiplex PCR, the repertoire was profiled, and TCRdb retains in-frame clones only, with some absent. Altogether under 90,000 clones are present, nearly 90% being singletons, with the ten largest covering about 3%. Input material: peripheral blood. The TCR was taken from a woman aged 50 to 65 with COVID-19, enrolled during active disease.

The CDR3 nucleotides are TGTGCCAGCAGCGACTATAGCGGGAGGGCTTTGGCCGGGGAGCTGTTTTTT. This sequence encodes CASSDYSGRALAGELFF. This chain uses TRBV7-2 with TRBJ2-2; TRBD2 agrees at 11 bases. Looked up from germline, CDR1 is SGHTA and CDR2 is FQGNSA. The trim removed 5 bases at V and 6 bases at J, leaving 11 bases unmatched. CDR3 length equals 17 residues.